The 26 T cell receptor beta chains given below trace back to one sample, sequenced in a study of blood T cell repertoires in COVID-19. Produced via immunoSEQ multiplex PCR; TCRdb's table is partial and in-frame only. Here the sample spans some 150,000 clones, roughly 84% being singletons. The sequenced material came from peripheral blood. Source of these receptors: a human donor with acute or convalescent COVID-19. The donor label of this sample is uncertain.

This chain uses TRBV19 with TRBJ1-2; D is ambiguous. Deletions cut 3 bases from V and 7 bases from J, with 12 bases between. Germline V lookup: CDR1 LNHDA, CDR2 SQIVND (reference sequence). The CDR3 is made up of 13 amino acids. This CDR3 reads CASSMIPELGYTF. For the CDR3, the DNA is TGTGCCAGTAGTATGATTCCCGAACTTGGCTACACCTTC.

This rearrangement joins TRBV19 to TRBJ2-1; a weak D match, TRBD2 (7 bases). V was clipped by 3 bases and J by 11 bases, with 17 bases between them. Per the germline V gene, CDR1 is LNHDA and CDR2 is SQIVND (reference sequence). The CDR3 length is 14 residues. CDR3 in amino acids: CASSIRGGVWKQFF. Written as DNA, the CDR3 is TGTGCCAGTAGTATTAGGGGGGGAGTTTGGAAGCAGTTCTTC.

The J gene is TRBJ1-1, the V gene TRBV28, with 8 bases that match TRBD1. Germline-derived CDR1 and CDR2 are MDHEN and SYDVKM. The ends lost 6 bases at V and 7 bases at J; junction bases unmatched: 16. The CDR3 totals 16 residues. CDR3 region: CASSSRWIRDRFEAFF. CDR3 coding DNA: TGTGCCAGCAGCTCCCGATGGATCCGGGACAGGTTTGAAGCTTTCTTT.

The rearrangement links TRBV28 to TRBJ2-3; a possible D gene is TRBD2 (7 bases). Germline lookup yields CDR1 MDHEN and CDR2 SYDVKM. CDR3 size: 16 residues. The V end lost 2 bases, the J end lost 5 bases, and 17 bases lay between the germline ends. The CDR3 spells CASSLSSGGSRDTQYF. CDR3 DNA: TGTGCCAGCAGTTTAAGTTCGGGGGGCTCGAGAGATACGCAGTATTTT.

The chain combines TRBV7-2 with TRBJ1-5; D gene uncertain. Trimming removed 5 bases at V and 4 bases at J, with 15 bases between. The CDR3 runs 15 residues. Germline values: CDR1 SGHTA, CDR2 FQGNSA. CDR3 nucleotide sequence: TGTGCCAGCAGCCAGCGGGATGGTCGTAATCAGCCCCAGCATTTT. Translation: CASSQRDGRNQPQHF.

CDR3 amino acids: CASSLNSGEAFF. Written as DNA, the CDR3 is TGTGCCAGCAGCTTAAACAGCGGTGAAGCTTTCTTT. The V gene is TRBV7-3, the J gene TRBJ1-1; D is ambiguous. The CDR3 consists of 12 residues. Deletions cut 1 base from V and 7 bases from J, with 7 bases between. CDR1 SGHTA and CDR2 FQGTGA come from the germline V gene.

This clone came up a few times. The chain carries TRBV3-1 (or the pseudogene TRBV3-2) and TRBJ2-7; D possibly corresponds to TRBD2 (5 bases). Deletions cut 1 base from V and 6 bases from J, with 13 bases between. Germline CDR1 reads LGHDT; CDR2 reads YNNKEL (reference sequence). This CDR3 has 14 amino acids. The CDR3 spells CASSQVQSGVEQYF. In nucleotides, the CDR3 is TGTGCCAGCAGCCAAGTTCAATCCGGGGTCGAGCAGTACTTC.

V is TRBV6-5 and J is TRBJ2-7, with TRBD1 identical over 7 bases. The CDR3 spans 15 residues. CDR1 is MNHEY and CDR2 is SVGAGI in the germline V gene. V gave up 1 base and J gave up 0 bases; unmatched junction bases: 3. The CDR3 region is CASSYWDSHSYEQYF. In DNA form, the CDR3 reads TGTGCCAGCAGTTACTGGGACAGCCACTCCTACGAGCAGTACTTC.

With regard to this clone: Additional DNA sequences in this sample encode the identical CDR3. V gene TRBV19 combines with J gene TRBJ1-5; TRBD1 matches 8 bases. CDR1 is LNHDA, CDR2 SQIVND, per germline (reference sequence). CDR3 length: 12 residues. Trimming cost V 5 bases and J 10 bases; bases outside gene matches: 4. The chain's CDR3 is CASSLQGDPQHF. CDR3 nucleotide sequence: TGTGCCAGTAGTCTACAGGGGGACCCCCAGCATTTT.

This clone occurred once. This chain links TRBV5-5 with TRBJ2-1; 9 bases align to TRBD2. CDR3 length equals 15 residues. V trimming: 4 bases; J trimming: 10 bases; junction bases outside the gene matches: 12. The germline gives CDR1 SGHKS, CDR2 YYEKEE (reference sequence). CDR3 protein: CASSVPSGALFEQFF. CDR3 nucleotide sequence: TGTGCCAGCAGCGTTCCTAGCGGGGCCCTTTTCGAGCAGTTCTTC.

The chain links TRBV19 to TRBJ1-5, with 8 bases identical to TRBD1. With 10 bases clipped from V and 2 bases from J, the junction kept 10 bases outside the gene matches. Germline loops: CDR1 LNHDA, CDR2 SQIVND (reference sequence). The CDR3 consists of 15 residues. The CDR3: CATETEGQGNQPQHF. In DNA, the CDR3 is TGTGCCACCGAAACGGAGGGACAGGGCAATCAGCCCCAGCATTTT.

The DNA for the CDR3 is TGTGCCAGCAGTCATCCCAGCTGGAACTACGGTGACACTGAAGCTTTCTTT. Residues: CASSHPSWNYGDTEAFF. The rearrangement uses TRBV5-4 and TRBJ1-1; no reliable D call. This CDR3 is built from 17 residues. CDR1 and CDR2 from the germline V gene are SGHNT and YYREEE (reference sequence). V lost 5 bases, J lost 3 bases, and 23 bases lay in between.

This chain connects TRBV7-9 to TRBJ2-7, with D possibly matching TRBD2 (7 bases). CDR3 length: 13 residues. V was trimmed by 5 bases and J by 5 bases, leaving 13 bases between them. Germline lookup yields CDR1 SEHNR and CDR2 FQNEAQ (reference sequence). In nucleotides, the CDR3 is TGTGCCAGCAGCCCCCGGGGGGCAAACGAGCAGTACTTC. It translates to CASSPRGANEQYF.

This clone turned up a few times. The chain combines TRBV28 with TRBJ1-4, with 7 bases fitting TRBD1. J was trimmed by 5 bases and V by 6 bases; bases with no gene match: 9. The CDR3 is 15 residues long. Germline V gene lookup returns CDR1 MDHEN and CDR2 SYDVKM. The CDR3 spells CASRVPDRTNEKLFF. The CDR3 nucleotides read TGTGCCAGCAGGGTCCCGGACAGGACGAATGAAAAACTGTTTTTT.

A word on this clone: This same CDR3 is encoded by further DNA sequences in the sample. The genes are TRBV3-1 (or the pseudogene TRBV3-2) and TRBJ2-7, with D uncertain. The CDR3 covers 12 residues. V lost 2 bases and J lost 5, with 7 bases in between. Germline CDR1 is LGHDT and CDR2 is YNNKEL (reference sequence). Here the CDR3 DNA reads TGTGCCAGCAGCCAAAGAGGAAACGAGCAGTACTTC. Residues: CASSQRGNEQYF.

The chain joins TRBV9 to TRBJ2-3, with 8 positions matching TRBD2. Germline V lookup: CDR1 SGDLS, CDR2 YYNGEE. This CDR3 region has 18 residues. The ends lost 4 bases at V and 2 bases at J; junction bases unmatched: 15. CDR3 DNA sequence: TGTGCCAGCAGCCCCCACGGTGTCGGCGGGGGGCCCACAGATACGCAGTATTTT. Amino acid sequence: CASSPHGVGGGPTDTQYF. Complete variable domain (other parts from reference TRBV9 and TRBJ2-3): DSGVTQTPKHLITATGQRVTLRCSPRSGDLSVYWYQQSLDQGLQFLIQYYNGEERAKGNILERFSAQQFPDLHSELNLSSLELGDSALYFCASSPHGVGGGPTDTQYFGPGTRLTVL.

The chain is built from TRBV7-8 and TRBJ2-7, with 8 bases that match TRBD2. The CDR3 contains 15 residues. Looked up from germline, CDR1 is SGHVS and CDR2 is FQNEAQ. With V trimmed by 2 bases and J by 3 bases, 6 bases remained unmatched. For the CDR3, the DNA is TGTGCCAGCAGCTTACCCCGGGGGGGTAACTACGAGCAGTACTTC. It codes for CASSLPRGGNYEQYF.

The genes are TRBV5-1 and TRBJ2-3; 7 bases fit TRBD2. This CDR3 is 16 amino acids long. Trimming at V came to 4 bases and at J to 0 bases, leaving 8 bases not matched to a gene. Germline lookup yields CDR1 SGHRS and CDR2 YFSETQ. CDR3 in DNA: TGCGCCAGCAGCGACCCTAGCGGAGTAAGCACAGATACGCAGTATTTT. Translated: CASSDPSGVSTDTQYF.

CDR3 protein: CASSPYRQGQEKLFF. CDR3 DNA: TGTGCCAGTAGTCCCTACCGACAGGGACAGGAAAAACTGTTTTTT. V is TRBV19 and J is TRBJ1-4, with 7 bases matching TRBD1. The junction had 11 bases not matched to a gene; V was cut back by 5 bases and J by 8 bases. Germline CDR1 and CDR2: LNHDA and SQIVND (reference sequence). The CDR3 sequence is 15 residues long. The full variable domain, rest sourced from reference TRBV19 and TRBJ1-4, is DGGITQSPKYLFRKEGQNVTLSCEQNLNHDAMYWYRQDPGQGLRLIYYSQIVNDFQKGDIAEGYSVSREKKESFPLTVTSAQKNPTAFYLCASSPYRQGQEKLFFGSGTQLSVL.

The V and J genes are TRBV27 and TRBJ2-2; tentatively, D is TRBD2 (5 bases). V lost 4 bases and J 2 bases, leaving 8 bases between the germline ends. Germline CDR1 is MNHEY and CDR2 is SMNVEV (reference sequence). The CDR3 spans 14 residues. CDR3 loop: CASSSGVNTGELFF. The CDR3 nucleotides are TGTGCCAGCAGTTCCGGGGTAAACACCGGGGAGCTGTTTTTT.

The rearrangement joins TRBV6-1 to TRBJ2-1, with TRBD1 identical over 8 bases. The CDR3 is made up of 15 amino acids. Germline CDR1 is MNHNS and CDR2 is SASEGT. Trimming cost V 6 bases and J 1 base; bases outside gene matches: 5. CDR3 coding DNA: TGTGCCAGCAGCCATCAGGGGGCGTCCTACAATGAGCAGTTCTTC. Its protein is CASSHQGASYNEQFF.

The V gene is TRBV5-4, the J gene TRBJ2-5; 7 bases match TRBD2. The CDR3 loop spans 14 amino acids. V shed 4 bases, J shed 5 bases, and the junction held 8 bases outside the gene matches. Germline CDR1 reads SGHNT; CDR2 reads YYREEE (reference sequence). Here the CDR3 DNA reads TGTGCCAGCAGCCCGACTAGCCTCGTGGAGACCCAGTACTTC. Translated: CASSPTSLVETQYF.

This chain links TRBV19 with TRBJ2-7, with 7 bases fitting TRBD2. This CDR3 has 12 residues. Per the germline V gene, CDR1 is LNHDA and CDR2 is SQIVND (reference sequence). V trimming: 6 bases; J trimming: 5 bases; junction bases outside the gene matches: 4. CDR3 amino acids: CASSGRINEQYF. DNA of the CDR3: TGTGCCAGTAGCGGGAGGATAAACGAGCAGTACTTC.

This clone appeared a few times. This CDR3 is CASSTDGQQFSNEQFF. CDR3 nucleotides: TGTGCCAGCAGCACCGACGGACAGCAGTTTTCCAATGAGCAGTTCTTC. The genes are TRBV21-1 and TRBJ2-1; TRBD1, as called in the table, went unchecked against the DNA. TRBV21-1 is a pseudogene segment. The CDR3 is 16 residues long.

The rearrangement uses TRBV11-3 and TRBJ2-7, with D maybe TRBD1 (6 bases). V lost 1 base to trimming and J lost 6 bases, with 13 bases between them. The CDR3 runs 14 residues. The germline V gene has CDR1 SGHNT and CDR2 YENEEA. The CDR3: CASSLGSGASEQYF. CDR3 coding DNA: TGTGCCAGCAGCTTAGGCTCAGGGGCTAGCGAGCAGTACTTC.

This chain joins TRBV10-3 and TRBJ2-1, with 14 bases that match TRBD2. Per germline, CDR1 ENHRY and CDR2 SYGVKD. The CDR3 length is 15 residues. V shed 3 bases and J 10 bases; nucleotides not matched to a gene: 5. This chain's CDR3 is CAISDGTSGSNEQFF. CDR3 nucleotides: TGTGCCATCAGTGATGGGACTAGCGGGAGTAACGAGCAGTTCTTC.